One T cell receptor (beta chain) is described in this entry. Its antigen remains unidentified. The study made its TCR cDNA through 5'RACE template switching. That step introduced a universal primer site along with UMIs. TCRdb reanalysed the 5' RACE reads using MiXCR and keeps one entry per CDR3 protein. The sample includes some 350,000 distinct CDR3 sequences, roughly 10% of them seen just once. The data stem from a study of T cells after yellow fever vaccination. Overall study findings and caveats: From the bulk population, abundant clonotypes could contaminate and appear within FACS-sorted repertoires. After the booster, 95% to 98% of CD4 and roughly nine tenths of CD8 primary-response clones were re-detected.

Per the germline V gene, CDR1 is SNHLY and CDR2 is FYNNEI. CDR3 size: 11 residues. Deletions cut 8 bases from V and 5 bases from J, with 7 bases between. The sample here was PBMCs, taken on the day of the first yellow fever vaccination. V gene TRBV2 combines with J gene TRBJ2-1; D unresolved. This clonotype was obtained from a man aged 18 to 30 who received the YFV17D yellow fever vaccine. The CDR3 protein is CASCWDNEQFF. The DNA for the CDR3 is TGTGCCAGCTGCTGGGACAATGAGCAGTTCTTC. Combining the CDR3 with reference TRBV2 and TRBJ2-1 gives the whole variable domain EPEVTQTPSHQVTQMGQEVILRCVPISNHLYFYWYRQILGQKVEFLVSFYNNEISEKSEIFDDQFSVERPDGSNFTLKIRSTKLEDSAMYFCASCWDNEQFFGPGTRLTVL.